Listed here are 21 T cell receptor beta chains from one sample, sequenced in a study of identical twins. TCRdb reprocessed the 5' RACE reads with MiXCR, giving one entry per CDR3 protein. The repertoire holds hundreds of thousands of distinct CDR3 sequences, with 8.5% to 9.5% as singletons. This sample was shared with a second study, whose subject was yellow fever vaccine responses in identical twins.

Sequencing used PBMCs. Every receptor here comes from a woman aged 18-30 years in good health.

This clonotype was seen more than once but under ten times. The V gene is TRBV27, the J gene TRBJ2-1; D is unresolved. Germline lookup yields CDR1 MNHEY and CDR2 SMNVEV (reference sequence). CDR3 length equals 14 residues. The V end was cut by 7 bases, the J end by 4 bases, with 14 bases between. CDR3 nucleotide sequence: TGTGCCAGCACCTACGGCGTGGGGTACAATGAGCAGTTCTTC. Its protein is CASTYGVGYNEQFF.

This CDR3 is CASSAAIGGSSYNEQFF. DNA of the CDR3: TGTGCCAGCAGTGCCGCCATAGGCGGGAGCTCCTACAATGAGCAGTTCTTC. The chain couples TRBV6-1 to TRBJ2-1; 7 bases map to TRBD2. Germline lookup yields CDR1 MNHNS and CDR2 SASEGT. There are 17 residues in the CDR3. V shed 4 bases and J 0 bases; nucleotides not matched to a gene: 9.

This clonotype was detected only a few times. The genes are TRBV6-1 and TRBJ1-1, with 8 positions matching TRBD1. V lost 3 bases, J lost 4 bases, and 4 bases stayed unmatched. This CDR3 has 14 amino acids. In germline, CDR1 is MNHNS, CDR2 SASEGT. CDR3 residues: CASSDGQGGTEAFF. In nucleotides, the CDR3 is TGTGCCAGCAGTGATGGACAGGGCGGCACTGAAGCTTTCTTT.

In this sample, this clonotype turned up a few times. The DNA of the CDR3 is TGTGCCAGCAGCCAAGATCGCAAAGGGACAGGCGCATCCGATACGCAGTATTTT. It specifies CASSQDRKGTGASDTQYF. The rearrangement uses TRBV4-2 and TRBJ2-3; 8 bases align to TRBD1. The CDR3 consists of 18 residues. Trimming cost V 0 bases and J 6 bases; bases outside gene matches: 14. Germline-derived CDR1 and CDR2 are LGHNA and YNFKEQ.

This chain uses TRBV12-3 or TRBV12-4 with TRBJ2-7, with D tentatively TRBD1 or TRBD2 (6 bases each). The V gene lost 1 base and the J gene lost 6 bases, with 16 bases spanning the gap. This CDR3 is 15 amino acids long. CDR3 coding DNA: TGTGCCAGCAGTTTAGTAGGCGGCAGGGGAGGCGAGCAGTACTTC. It is translated as CASSLVGGRGGEQYF.

This chain joins TRBV20-1 and TRBJ2-1; TRBD1 might be the D (6 bases). This CDR3 has 13 amino acids. V lost 4 bases, J lost 4 bases, and 11 bases lay in between. In germline, CDR1 is DFQATT, CDR2 SNEGSKA (reference sequence). CDR3 residues: CSATLDSYNEQFF. The DNA for the CDR3 is TGCAGTGCTACCCTGGACAGTTACAATGAGCAGTTCTTC.

This clonotype was observed a handful of times. The V gene is TRBV7-2, the J gene TRBJ2-1; TRBD2 is a possible D gene (6 bases). CDR1 and CDR2 from the germline V gene are SGHTA and FQGNSA. V was clipped by 3 bases and J by 5 bases, with 14 bases between them. The CDR3 consists of 15 residues. As DNA, the CDR3 is TGTGCCAGCAGCTTCGCGACGGGAGCCAACAATGAGCAGTTCTTC. It yields the protein CASSFATGANNEQFF.

This clonotype was detected ten times or more. This chain links TRBV12-3 or TRBV12-4 with TRBJ2-1; 10 bases are shared with TRBD2. The CDR3 contains 15 residues. After removal of 6 bases from V and 6 bases from J, the junction contained 8 bases not matched to a gene. The CDR3 sequence is CASSPATSGVNEQFF. CDR3 sequence (DNA): TGTGCCAGCAGCCCCGCTACTAGCGGGGTCAATGAGCAGTTCTTC.

This clonotype was seen a few times. This chain connects TRBV6-2 or TRBV6-3 to TRBJ2-1, with unresolved D. Trimming shortened V by 6 bases and J by 10 bases, and 10 bases separated the two germline ends. CDR3 length: 11 residues. The germline gives CDR1 MNHEY, CDR2 SVGEGT. The CDR3 loop is CASSNVGEQFF. The CDR3 nucleotides read TGTGCCAGCAGCAACGTCGGGGAGCAGTTCTTC.

Many counts were recorded for this clonotype. The chain recombines TRBV29-1 with TRBJ2-5, with D uncertain. This CDR3 contains 14 residues. V gave up 0 bases and J gave up 4 bases, with 12 bases separating them. CDR1 and CDR2 from the germline V gene are SQVTM and ANQGSEA. This CDR3 reads CSVEEEADGETQYF. The CDR3, as DNA: TGCAGCGTTGAAGAAGAGGCAGACGGAGAGACCCAGTACTTC.

V usage is TRBV29-1 and J usage is TRBJ2-1, with 10 bases fitting TRBD2. Unmatched junction bases numbered 7, after V lost 7 bases and J lost 7 bases. The CDR3 runs 13 residues. The germline CDR1 and CDR2 sequences are SQVTM and ANQGSEA. The CDR3 here is CSAGAGGRNEQFF. In DNA form, the CDR3 reads TGCAGCGCCGGAGCGGGAGGGCGGAATGAGCAGTTCTTC.

This clonotype was recorded a few times. The rearrangement joins TRBV6-2 or TRBV6-3 to TRBJ2-3; D remains unclear. Trimming left V 6 bases short and J 3 bases short, with 25 bases between. CDR1 MNHEY and CDR2 SVGEGT come from the germline V gene. The CDR3 sequence is 18 residues long. In nucleotides, the CDR3 is TGTGCCAGCAGAATCGTCTCTCAGGACGATATAGGGACAGATACGCAGTATTTT. Translation gives CASRIVSQDDIGTDTQYF.

V gene TRBV4-2 combines with J gene TRBJ2-7; D may correspond to TRBD1 or TRBD2 (5 bases each). The germline V gene has CDR1 LGHNA and CDR2 YNFKEQ. This CDR3 is 17 amino acids long. Between the trimmed V and J ends, which lost 3 bases and 2 bases, there was a span of 20 bases. CDR3 loop: CASSHNGEPKGAYEQYF. The CDR3 bases are TGTGCCAGCAGCCACAATGGGGAGCCAAAAGGGGCCTACGAGCAGTACTTC.

This clonotype turned up a few times. This chain connects TRBV7-6 to TRBJ2-1, with 13 bases that match TRBD2. The CDR3 length is 16 residues. After removal of 5 bases from V and 7 bases from J, the junction contained 8 bases not matched to a gene. CDR1 is SGHVS, CDR2 FNYEAQ, per germline. The CDR3 DNA reads TGTGCCAGCAGCCCAACTAGCGGGAGGGCGGGTAATGAGCAGTTCTTC. This codes for CASSPTSGRAGNEQFF.

This clonotype was counted only a few times. The rearrangement links TRBV27 to TRBJ2-7, with TRBD2 identical over 7 bases. From germline, CDR1 is MNHEY and CDR2 SMNVEV (reference sequence). CDR3 length: 13 amino acids. Trimming removed 4 bases from V and 4 bases from J; junction bases left unmatched: 4. The CDR3 here is CASSSSGIYEQYF. The DNA for the CDR3 is TGTGCCAGCAGTTCCAGCGGGATATACGAGCAGTACTTC.

In this sample, this clonotype turned up a few times. The V call is TRBV20-1, the J call TRBJ2-7, with 8 bases identical to TRBD2. With 3 bases clipped from V and 0 bases from J, the junction kept 16 bases outside the gene matches. This CDR3 comprises 18 residues. Germline CDR1 DFQATT, CDR2 SNEGSKA (reference sequence). This CDR3 reads CSASVIGGGPSSSYEQYF. The CDR3, as DNA: TGCAGTGCTAGTGTCATCGGGGGGGGGCCCTCGAGCTCCTACGAGCAGTACTTC.

The CDR3 DNA reads TGTGCCAGCAGCGCCCGACCGGGCTCCCAAGAGACCCAGTACTTC. Protein sequence: CASSARPGSQETQYF. The V gene is TRBV7-8, the J gene TRBJ2-5; D uncertain. CDR1 is SGHVS and CDR2 is FQNEAQ in the germline V gene. V lost 5 bases and J 1 base, leaving 14 bases between the germline ends. The CDR3 extends over 15 amino acids.

This clonotype has just a few counts. The chain combines TRBV3-1 with TRBJ2-3; 7 bases line up with TRBD2. Germline CDR1 LGHDT, CDR2 YNNKEL (reference sequence). J lost 2 bases, V lost 0 bases, and 5 bases had no gene match. CDR3 size: 16 residues. The CDR3 region is CASSQDRLATTDTQYF. The CDR3, as DNA: TGTGCCAGCAGCCAAGATCGACTAGCAACCACAGATACGCAGTATTTT.

This clonotype was found once. The V gene is TRBV27, the J gene TRBJ2-7, with D possibly being TRBD1 or TRBD2 (6 bases each). Trimming took 2 bases from V and 7 from J, leaving 12 bases between them. The germline CDR1 and CDR2 sequences are MNHEY and SMNVEV (reference sequence). CDR3 length: 13 amino acids. CDR3 sequence (DNA): TGTGCCAGCAGTTTACCGGGGGCCGGGGAGCAGTACTTC. Amino acids: CASSLPGAGEQYF.

The chain links TRBV30 to TRBJ2-7, with TRBD1 matching 10 bases. This CDR3 is built from 13 residues. Trimming took 5 bases from V and 4 from J; bases not matched to a gene: 5. CDR1 is GTSNPN, CDR2 SVGIG, per germline (reference sequence). This CDR3 reads CAWDPGQGYEQYF. The CDR3 nucleotides are TGTGCCTGGGATCCGGGACAGGGGTACGAGCAGTACTTC. Variable domain in full (rest from reference TRBV30 and TRBJ2-7): SQTIHQWPATLVQPVGSPLSLECTVEGTSNPNLYWYRQAAGRGLQLLFYSVGIGQISSEVPQNLSASRPQDRQFILSSKKLLLSDSGFYLCAWDPGQGYEQYFGPGTRLTVT.

The sample holds a few counts of this clonotype. This rearrangement joins TRBV4-1 to TRBJ2-3; the match to TRBD2 covers 7 bases. Germline loops: CDR1 MGHRA, CDR2 YSYEKL. Trimming took 3 bases from V and 15 from J; bases not matched to a gene: 9. CDR3 length equals 12 residues. CDR3 coding DNA: TGCGCCAGCAGCCAGTCCGGGACTACCACTTATTTT. Translation gives CASSQSGTTTYF.